The 17 T cell receptor beta chains below come from one sample, sequenced in a study of OX40 agonist ivuxolimab in advanced cancers. Produced via immunoSEQ multiplex PCR; TCRdb's table is partial and in-frame only. The sample has some 150,000 clones; 85% to 95% are singletons. Sequenced material: CD4+ or CD8+ T cells sorted from blood, taken in a trial of the OX40 agonist ivuxolimab. Receptor source: an adult with an advanced solid tumor such as melanoma, head and neck, liver or kidney cancer.

This sequence joins TRBV18 and TRBJ2-3; D not resolved. Germline V gene data show CDR1 as KGHSH and CDR2 as LQKENI. V lost 4 bases to trimming and J lost 3 bases, with 8 bases between them. This CDR3 spans 13 amino acids. DNA of the CDR3: TGTGCCAGCTCACGAATGGATACAGATACGCAGTATTTT. Translated: CASSRMDTDTQYF.

The CDR3 loop reads CASSLGRRTGSYEQYF. The CDR3 DNA follows: TGTGCCAGCAGCTTAGGTCGGCGGACAGGGAGCTACGAGCAGTACTTC. J is TRBJ2-7 and V is TRBV11-2; 8 bases line up with TRBD1. V was pared by 1 base and J by 3 bases, with 8 bases of the junction left unmatched. Germline V gene lookup returns CDR1 SGHAT and CDR2 FQNNGV. This CDR3 is built from 16 residues.

The V gene is TRBV5-1, the J gene TRBJ2-5; 8 nucleotides agree with TRBD1. The V gene's germline CDR1 is SGHRS and CDR2 YFSETQ. The CDR3 has 15 residues. The J segment lost 0 bases and the V segment lost 4 bases, leaving 5 bases of the junction unmatched. CDR3 sequence: CASSRTGNDQETQYF. The CDR3 bases are TGCGCCAGCAGCCGGACAGGGAATGACCAAGAGACCCAGTACTTC.

CDR3 residues: CASRNPGLETQYF. In nucleotides, the CDR3 is TGTGCCAGCAGAAACCCGGGACTTGAGACCCAGTACTTC. V usage is TRBV28 and J usage is TRBJ2-5; possibly TRBD2 for D (6 bases). Germline assignment: CDR1 MDHEN and CDR2 SYDVKM. Deletions cut 6 bases from V and 5 bases from J, with 13 bases between. This CDR3 has 13 amino acids.

V usage is TRBV18 and J usage is TRBJ1-1, with 10 bases aligning to TRBD1. Trimming took 4 bases from V and 4 from J; bases not matched to a gene: 3. CDR3 length: 14 residues. Germline V lookup: CDR1 KGHSH, CDR2 LQKENI. The CDR3 region is CASSLGQGVTEAFF. In DNA form, the CDR3 reads TGTGCCAGCTCACTCGGACAGGGGGTCACTGAAGCTTTCTTT.

This clone occurred a few times. One end of the junction is discordant with germline, which a read error may explain. The chain employs TRBV7-7 and TRBJ2-5, with 7 bases fitting TRBD1. The germline V gene encodes CDR1 SSHAT and CDR2 FNYEAQ (reference sequence). The CDR3 has 15 residues. The CDR3 sequence is CASSPATGYQETQYF. In DNA, the CDR3 is TGTGCTAGCAGCCCCGCGACAGGGTACCAAGAGACCCAGTACTTC.

The gene calls are TRBV7-8 and TRBJ1-5, with 7 bases identical to TRBD1. This CDR3 contains 13 residues. CDR1 and CDR2 (germline): SGHVS, FQNEAQ. The V gene end was trimmed by 3 bases and the J gene end by 7 bases; junction bases not matched to a gene: 3. CDR3 sequence (DNA): TGTGCCAGCAGCTTCACAGGGGACCAGCCCCAGCATTTT. It is translated as CASSFTGDQPQHF.

This chain uses TRBV5-1 with TRBJ2-5; 8 bases align to TRBD1. The germline V gene encodes CDR1 SGHRS and CDR2 YFSETQ. V shed 0 bases, J shed 5 bases, and the junction held 9 bases outside the gene matches. The CDR3 runs to 16 residues. This chain's CDR3 is CASSLGGQGEGETQYF. The CDR3 region has the DNA TGCGCCAGCAGCTTGGGAGGACAGGGTGAAGGGGAGACCCAGTACTTC.

This chain uses TRBV15 with TRBJ2-5; no definite D call. V lost 4 bases to trimming and J lost 5 bases, with 8 bases between them. This CDR3 region has 12 residues. Germline loops: CDR1 LNHNV, CDR2 YYDKDF (reference sequence). The CDR3 region has the DNA TGTGCCACCAGCAAAGGGTGGGAGACCCAGTACTTC. It codes for CATSKGWETQYF. Supplemented by reference TRBV15 and TRBJ2-5, the full variable domain reads DAMVIQNPRYQVTQFGKPVTLSCSQTLNHNVMYWYQQKSSQAPKLLFHYYDKDFNNEADTPDNFQSRRPNTSFCFLDIRSPGLGDTAMYLCATSKGWETQYFGPGTRLLVL.

The rearrangement uses TRBV7-2 and TRBJ2-6; D unresolved. V was pared by 10 bases and J by 1 base, with 2 bases between. CDR1 is SGHTA and CDR2 is FQGNSA in the germline V gene. The CDR3 runs 11 residues. The CDR3 DNA reads as TGTGCCACATCTGGGGCCAACGTCCTGACTTTC. Its protein is CATSGANVLTF.

This chain links TRBV4-1 with TRBJ1-1, with a weak D call TRBD1 (6 bases). Germline lookup yields CDR1 MGHRA and CDR2 YSYEKL. V was shortened by 1 base and J by 8 bases, with 20 bases between the two germline ends. The CDR3 is 16 amino acids. This CDR3 is CASSQGFGGGLREAFF. In DNA form, the CDR3 reads TGCGCCAGCAGCCAAGGGTTCGGAGGGGGTTTAAGGGAAGCTTTCTTT.

V and J are TRBV7-2 and TRBJ2-4, with 9 bases matching TRBD2. This CDR3 is built from 16 residues. The germline V gene encodes CDR1 SGHTA and CDR2 FQGNSA. Trimming cost V 2 bases and J 3 bases; bases outside gene matches: 5. CDR3 sequence (DNA): TGTGCCAGCAGCTTAAGGAGCGGGGGGCTCAAAAACATTCAGTACTTC. Its translation is CASSLRSGGLKNIQYF.

The rearrangement uses TRBV28 and TRBJ1-3; D is unresolved. V dropped 6 bases and J dropped 4 bases, with 13 bases sitting between them. Germline V gives CDR1 MDHEN, CDR2 SYDVKM. The CDR3 has 14 amino acids. The CDR3 loop is CASSSPSGGNTIYF. The CDR3 DNA reads as TGTGCCAGCAGCTCCCCTTCCGGGGGAAACACCATATATTTT.

The chain combines TRBV4-3 with TRBJ2-3; 14 nucleotides align to TRBD2. Trimming removed 4 bases from V and 4 bases from J; junction bases left unmatched: 10. Germline V gene sequence: CDR1 LGHNA, CDR2 YSLEER. The CDR3 runs 18 residues. In DNA form, the CDR3 reads TGCGCCAGCAGCCCTAGACTAGCGGGGGGGAATAGAGCAGATACGCAGTATTTT. This sequence encodes CASSPRLAGGNRADTQYF.

The chain links TRBV18 to TRBJ2-3; D perhaps matches TRBD2 (5 bases). Trimming removed 4 bases at V and 5 bases at J, with 7 bases between. The CDR3 length is 12 residues. Germline V gene sequence: CDR1 KGHSH, CDR2 LQKENI. The CDR3 DNA sequence: TGTGCCAGCTCACGTGCGGGAGATACGCAGTATTTT. This translates into CASSRAGDTQYF.

J is TRBJ2-3 and V is TRBV6-5; TRBD2 agrees at 9 bases. Germline values: CDR1 MNHEY, CDR2 SVGAGI. V shed 9 bases, J shed 5 bases, and the junction held 9 bases outside the gene matches. CDR3 length: 14 amino acids. The CDR3 DNA follows: TGTGCCAGTAAAGCGGGGGGTAGGGGAGATACGCAGTATTTT. Protein product: CASKAGGRGDTQYF.

The chain links TRBV4-3 to TRBJ2-2; D not certain. The V gene lost 4 bases and the J gene lost 4 bases, with 10 bases spanning the gap. The germline gives CDR1 LGHNA, CDR2 YSLEER. The CDR3 totals 14 residues. CDR3 loop: CASSPSLRTGELFF. Here the CDR3 DNA reads TGCGCCAGCAGCCCCTCACTCCGCACCGGGGAGCTGTTTTTT.